This T cell receptor (beta chain) appears in the sequencing data of a study of Graves' ophthalmopathy and Graves' hyperthyroidism. Amplification from RNA transcripts yielded the TCR beta CDR3 regions. The workflow started with a first-round RT-PCR run with HTBI primers and then moved on to a second-round multiplex PCR. TCRdb re-derived calls from the multiplex PCR reads in MiXCR, one entry per CDR3 protein. This sample has about 620,000 distinct CDR3 sequences, with about 20% found just once. As for this clonotype: Antigen: not known.

The study, taken as a whole, reports: Blood was where most expanded thyroid clonotypes above 0.001 frequency also turned up.

A volume of over 9 ml of fresh peripheral blood supplied the PBMCs. The V end lost 4 bases, the J end lost 3 bases, and 7 bases lay between the germline ends. The CDR3 consists of 12 residues. Germline loops: CDR1 MNHNS, CDR2 SASEGT. The material sequenced was peripheral blood. This chain links TRBV6-1 with TRBJ2-7; D is undetermined. The sequence was collected from a young woman with stable Graves' hyperthyroidism. Some clones in this sample may be carry-over from other donors' samples. DNA for the CDR3: TGTGCCAGCAGTGTAGGGTACTACGAGCAGTACTTC. Amino acid sequence: CASSVGYYEQYF.